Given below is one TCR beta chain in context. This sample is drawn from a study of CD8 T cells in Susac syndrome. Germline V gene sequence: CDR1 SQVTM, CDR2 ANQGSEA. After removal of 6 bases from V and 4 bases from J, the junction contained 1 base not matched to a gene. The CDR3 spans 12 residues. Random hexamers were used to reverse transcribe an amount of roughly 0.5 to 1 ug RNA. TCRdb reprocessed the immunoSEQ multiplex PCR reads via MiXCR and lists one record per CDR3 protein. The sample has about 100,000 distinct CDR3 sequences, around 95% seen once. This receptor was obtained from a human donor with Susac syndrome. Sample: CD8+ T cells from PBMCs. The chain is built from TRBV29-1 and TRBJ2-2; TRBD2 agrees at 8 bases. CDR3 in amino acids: CSVTSGTGELFF. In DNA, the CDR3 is TGCAGCGTAACTAGCGGCACCGGGGAGCTGTTTTTT.